This record concerns one T cell receptor (beta chain) sequence. Its antigen is currently unknown. This specimen belongs to a study of shared clonotypes between healthy human individuals. The length of the CDR3 is 14 residues. V shed 0 bases and J 3 bases; nucleotides not matched to a gene: 5. In germline, CDR1 is GTSNPN, CDR2 SVGIG (reference sequence). Clones were read by immunoSEQ multiplex PCR, and TCRdb kept only the in-frame ones, dropping some. In the table there are hundreds of thousands of clones, 87% of which are singletons. Study-wide points: The researchers took only blood, and tissue repertoires probably look different.

The specimen sequenced was memory CD8+ T cells sorted from blood. Subset denoted: CD45RO+ cells pooled with CCR7-negative TemRA cells. This receptor was taken from a man aged 18 to 35 in good health. The chain uses TRBV30 and TRBJ2-7, with 7 bases fitting TRBD1. In DNA, the CDR3 is TGTGCCTGGAGTGTGACAGGGAAGGACTACGAGCAGTACTTC. Protein: CAWSVTGKDYEQYF.